The clone carrying this T cell receptor (beta chain) was seen more than once but under ten times. Its antigen is still unknown. The data stem from a study of T-cell reconstitution after alpha-beta-depleted transplantation in children. The study, taken as a whole, reports: At day 60, the high TCRbeta diversity found in some patients originated from recipient T cells and thymic progenitors that had survived. Newly generated T cells supplied most T-cell counts and diversity one year post-transplant. About two months after transplant, alpha-beta T cells reportedly came from several hundred expanded graft clones.

Trimming at V came to 4 bases and at J to 6 bases, leaving 3 bases not matched to a gene. From germline, CDR1 is KGHSH and CDR2 LQKENI. This CDR3 contains 14 residues. The TCRbeta library was prepared with unique molecular identifiers. TCRdb processed the PCR reads anew with MiXCR; each CDR3 protein has one entry. This sample has 300,000 to 350,000 distinct CDR3 sequences, with around 15% found just once. Sequenced material: PBMCs, mostly from graft donor cells, taken 360 days after TCRalphabeta/CD19-depleted stem cell transplant. This TCR derives from a male patient between 2 and 15 years old who had a stem cell transplant for acute lymphoblastic leukemia, so the T cells may come from the graft donor. The rearrangement links TRBV18 to TRBJ1-6; 7 bases are a match to TRBD1. CDR3 protein: CASSHRDSNSPLHF. For the CDR3, the DNA is TGTGCCAGCTCACATCGGGACAGTAATTCACCCCTCCACTTT.